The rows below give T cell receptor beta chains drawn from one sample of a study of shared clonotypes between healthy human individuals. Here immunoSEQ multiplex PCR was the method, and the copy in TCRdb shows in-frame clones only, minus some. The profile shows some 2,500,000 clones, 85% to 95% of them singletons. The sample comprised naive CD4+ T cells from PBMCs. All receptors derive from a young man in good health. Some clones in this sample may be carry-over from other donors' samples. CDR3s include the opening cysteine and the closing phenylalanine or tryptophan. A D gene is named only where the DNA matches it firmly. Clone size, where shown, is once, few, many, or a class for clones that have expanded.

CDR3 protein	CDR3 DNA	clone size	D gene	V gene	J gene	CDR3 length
CASSLAPGLGAFEQYF	TGTGCCAGCAGCCTAGCCCCGGGACTAGGCGCGTTTGAGCAGTACTTC	NA	TRBD2	TRBV7-9	TRBJ2-7	16
CASRTSGSTETQYF	TGTGCCAGTAGGACTAGCGGGAGTACGGAGACCCAGTACTTC	NA	TRBD2	TRBV19	TRBJ2-5	14
CASRDRTYGYTF	TGTGCCAGCAGAGACAGAACCTATGGCTACACCTTC	NA	NA	TRBV28	TRBJ1-2	12
CSVGSFAWQYF	TGCAGCGTTGGATCTTTCGCGTGGCAGTACTTC	NA	NA	TRBV29-1	TRBJ2-7	11
CASRSGTGHSNQPQHF	TGTGCCAGCAGATCCGGGACAGGGCATAGCAATCAGCCCCAGCATTTT	NA	TRBD1	TRBV28	TRBJ1-5	16
CATTERMNTEAFF	TGTGCCACCACCGAACGCATGAACACTGAAGCTTTCTTT	NA	NA	TRBV6-1	TRBJ1-1	13
CASSLVVGSYGYTF	TGCGCCAGCAGCTTGGTAGTGGGTAGCTATGGCTACACCTTC	NA	NA	TRBV5-1	TRBJ1-2	14
CASSEWGDGYEQYF	TGTGCCAGCAGCGAGTGGGGGGATGGGTACGAGCAGTACTTC	NA	NA	TRBV9	TRBJ2-7	14
CASTLSLQGNTEAFF	TGCGCCAGCACCCTTAGCCTACAGGGGAACACTGAAGCTTTCTTT	NA	NA	TRBV5-1	TRBJ1-1	15
CASSPQRESTDTQYF	TGTGCCAGCTCACCACAACGGGAGAGCACAGATACGCAGTATTTT	NA	NA	TRBV18	TRBJ2-3	15
CATRGRESSGNTIYF	TGTGCCACCCGAGGTCGAGAGAGCTCTGGAAACACCATATATTTT	NA	NA	TRBV11-2	TRBJ1-3	15
CASALQGAKPQHF	TGTGCCAGCGCCCTACAGGGGGCAAAACCCCAGCATTTT	NA	TRBD1	TRBV2	TRBJ1-5	13
CASSLFGQGRMNTEAFF	TGTGCCAGCAGTTTATTTGGACAGGGACGGATGAACACTGAAGCTTTCTTT	NA	TRBD1	TRBV28	TRBJ1-1	17
CASSLTSATEYEQFF	TGTGCCAGCAGCTTGACTAGCGCTACGGAGTATGAGCAGTTCTTC	once	TRBD2	TRBV11-1	TRBJ2-1	15